This T cell receptor beta chain was identified during a study of blood T cell repertoires in COVID-19. Study at large: Whether acute or convalescent, the COVID-19 samples came from the United States, Italy and Spain. Sources were T cells, B-cell-depleted T cells, or PBMCs; the material itself was cDNA or gDNA.

The study drew participants aged about 18 to 89 years from some 24 US areas. Here immunoSEQ multiplex PCR was the method, and the copy in TCRdb shows in-frame clones only, minus some. The profile covers around 300,000 clones, with 85% to 90% appearing a single time and 2% to 3% taken by the ten largest. CDR3 length: 16 amino acids. Germline V gene lookup returns CDR1 SGHRS and CDR2 YFSETQ. V lost 4 bases and J lost 4; bases outside the gene matches: 14. The receptor was isolated from a young woman who had recovered from COVID-19. J is TRBJ2-7 and V is TRBV5-1; 7 nucleotides line up with TRBD1. The sample was PBMCs or T cells enriched from blood (not recorded which). The CDR3 DNA reads TGCGCCAGCAGCCACAGACAGGGCCTTAGGGAGTACGAGCAGTACTTC. Translated, it gives CASSHRQGLREYEQYF.